This entry features one T cell receptor beta chain sequence. What it binds is not known. This entry comes from a study of shared clonotypes between healthy human individuals. Overall study results and limits: Non-shared clonotypes showed lower generation probabilities than clonotypes common to all four donors. Exclusively blood specimens were collected; tissue repertoires likely differ.

Data came from immunoSEQ multiplex PCR; TCRdb stores just in-frame clones and leaves some out. The top ten clones hold 0.39% of a sample with a few million clones, more than 85% of them seen once. The TCR originated in a young man in good health. Some clones in this sample may be carry-over from other donors' samples. Input material: naive CD4+ T cells from PBMCs. Subset of the sample: CD45RA+ positively selected.

The CDR3 DNA reads as TGTGCCAGCAGCTTCCGGGGACAGGGTAATTCACCCCTCCACTTT. It translates to CASSFRGQGNSPLHF. The chain couples TRBV7-9 to TRBJ1-6, with 9 bases fitting TRBD1. CDR3 size: 15 residues. V shed 3 bases, J shed 6 bases, and the junction held 3 bases outside the gene matches. The germline V gene encodes CDR1 SEHNR and CDR2 FQNEAQ (reference sequence).